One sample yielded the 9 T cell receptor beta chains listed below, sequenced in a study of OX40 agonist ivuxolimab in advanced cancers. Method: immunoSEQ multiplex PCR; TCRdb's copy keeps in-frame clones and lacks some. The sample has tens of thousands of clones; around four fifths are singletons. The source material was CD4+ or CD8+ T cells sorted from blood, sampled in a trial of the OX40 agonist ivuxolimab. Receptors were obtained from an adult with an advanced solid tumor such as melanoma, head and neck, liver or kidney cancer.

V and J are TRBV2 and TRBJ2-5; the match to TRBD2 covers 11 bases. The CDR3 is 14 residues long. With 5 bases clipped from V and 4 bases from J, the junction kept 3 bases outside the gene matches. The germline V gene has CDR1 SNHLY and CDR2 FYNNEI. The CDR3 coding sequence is TGTGCCAGCAGTTCAGGACTAGCGGGAGAGACCCAGTACTTC. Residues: CASSSGLAGETQYF.

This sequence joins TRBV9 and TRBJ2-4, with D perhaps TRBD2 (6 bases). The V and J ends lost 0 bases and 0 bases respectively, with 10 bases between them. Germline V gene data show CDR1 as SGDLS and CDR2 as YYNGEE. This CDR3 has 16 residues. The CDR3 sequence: CASSVGRGLAKNIQYF. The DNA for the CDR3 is TGTGCCAGCAGCGTAGGCCGGGGACTAGCCAAAAACATTCAGTACTTC.

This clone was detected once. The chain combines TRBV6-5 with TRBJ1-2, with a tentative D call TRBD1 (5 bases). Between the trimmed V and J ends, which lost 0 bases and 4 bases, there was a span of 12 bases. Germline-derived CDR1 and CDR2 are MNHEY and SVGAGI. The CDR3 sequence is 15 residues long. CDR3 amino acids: CASSYSRLGAYGYTF. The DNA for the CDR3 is TGTGCCAGCAGTTACTCACGACTCGGGGCCTATGGCTACACCTTC.

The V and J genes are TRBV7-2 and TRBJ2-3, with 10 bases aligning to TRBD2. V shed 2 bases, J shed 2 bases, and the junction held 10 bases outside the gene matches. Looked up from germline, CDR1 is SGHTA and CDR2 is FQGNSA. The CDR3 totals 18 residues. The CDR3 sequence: CASSLLPPLAGNTDTQYF. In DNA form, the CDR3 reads TGTGCCAGCAGCTTATTGCCTCCACTAGCGGGGAACACAGATACGCAGTATTTT.

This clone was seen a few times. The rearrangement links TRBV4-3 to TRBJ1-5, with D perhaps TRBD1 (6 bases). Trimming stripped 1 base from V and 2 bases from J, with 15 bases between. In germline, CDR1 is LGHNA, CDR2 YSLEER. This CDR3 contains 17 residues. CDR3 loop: CASSQGTGAGGNQPQHF. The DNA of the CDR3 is TGCGCCAGCAGCCAAGGGACGGGGGCCGGAGGCAATCAGCCCCAGCATTTT.

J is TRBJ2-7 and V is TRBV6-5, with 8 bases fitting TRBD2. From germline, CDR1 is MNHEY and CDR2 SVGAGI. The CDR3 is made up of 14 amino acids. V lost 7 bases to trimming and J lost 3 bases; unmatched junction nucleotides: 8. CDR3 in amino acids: CASKNLAGGYEQYF. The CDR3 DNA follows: TGTGCCAGCAAGAACCTAGCGGGCGGCTACGAGCAGTACTTC.

CDR3 sequence (DNA): TGCGCCAGCAGCCAAGGGAACCATCTTACTAGCGGGAGGAGAGGGGAGCAGTACTTC. Translation: CASSQGNHLTSGRRGEQYF. The V call is TRBV4-3, the J call TRBJ2-7; 12 bases match TRBD2. Germline V gives CDR1 LGHNA, CDR2 YSLEER. CDR3 length: 19 amino acids. J lost 7 bases, V lost 1 base, and 17 bases had no gene match.

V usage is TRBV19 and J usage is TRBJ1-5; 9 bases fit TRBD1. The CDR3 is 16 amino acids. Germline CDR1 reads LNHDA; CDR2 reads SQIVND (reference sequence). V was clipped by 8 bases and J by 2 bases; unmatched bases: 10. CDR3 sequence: CASQTGTGKGNQPQHF. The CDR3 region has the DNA TGTGCCAGTCAAACGGGGACAGGGAAGGGCAATCAGCCCCAGCATTTT.

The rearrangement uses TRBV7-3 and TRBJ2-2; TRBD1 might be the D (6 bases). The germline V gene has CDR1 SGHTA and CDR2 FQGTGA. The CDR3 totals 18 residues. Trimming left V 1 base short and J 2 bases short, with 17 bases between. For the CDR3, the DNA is TGTGCCAGCAGCTTAATCCCCTTTCCGGGACAAAACACCGGGGAGCTGTTTTTT. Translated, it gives CASSLIPFPGQNTGELFF.